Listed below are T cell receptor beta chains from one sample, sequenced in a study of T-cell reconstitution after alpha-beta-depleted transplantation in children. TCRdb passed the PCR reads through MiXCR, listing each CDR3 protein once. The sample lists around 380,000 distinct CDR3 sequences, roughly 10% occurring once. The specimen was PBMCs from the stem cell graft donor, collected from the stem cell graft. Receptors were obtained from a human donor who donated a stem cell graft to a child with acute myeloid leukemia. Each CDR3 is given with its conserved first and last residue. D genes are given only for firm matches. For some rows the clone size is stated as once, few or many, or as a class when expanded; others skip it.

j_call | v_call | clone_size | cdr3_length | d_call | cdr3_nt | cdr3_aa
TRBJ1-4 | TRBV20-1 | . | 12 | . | TGCAGTGCCCCAGCGGGGAATGAAAAACTGTTTTTT | CSAPAGNEKLFF
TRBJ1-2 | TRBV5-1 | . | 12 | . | TGCGCCAGCAGCGGGATGGGGGATGGCTACACCTTC | CASSGMGDGYTF
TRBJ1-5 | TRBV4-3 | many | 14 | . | TGCGCCAGCAGCCAAACAGGAGTAAATCAGCCCCAGCATTTT | CASSQTGVNQPQHF
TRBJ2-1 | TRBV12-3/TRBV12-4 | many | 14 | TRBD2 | TGTGCCAGCAGTGAGACTAGCGGTTACAATGAGCAGTTCTTC | CASSETSGYNEQFF
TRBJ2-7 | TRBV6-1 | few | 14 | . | TGTGCCAGCAGCCCTGGTTTTCTGGGCTACGAGCAGTACTTC | CASSPGFLGYEQYF
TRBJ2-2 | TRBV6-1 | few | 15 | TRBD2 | TGTGCCAGCAGGCCCGCTAGCGGGGTCACCGGGGAGCTGTTTTTT | CASRPASGVTGELFF
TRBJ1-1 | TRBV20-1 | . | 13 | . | TGCAGTGCTAGATTGGGTGTAGGGACTGAAGCTTTCTTT | CSARLGVGTEAFF
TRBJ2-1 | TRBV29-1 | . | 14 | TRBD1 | TGCAGCGTTGCAGACAGGGAGTCCTACAATGAGCAGTTCTTC | CSVADRESYNEQFF
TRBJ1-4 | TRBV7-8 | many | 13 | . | TGTGCCAGCAGCTTAAGGGTTTCCGGTAAACTGTTTTTT | CASSLRVSGKLFF
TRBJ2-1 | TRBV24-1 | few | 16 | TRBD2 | TGTGCCACCAGTGACTCTAGCGGGAGGAACAACAATGAGCAGTTCTTC | CATSDSSGRNNNEQFF
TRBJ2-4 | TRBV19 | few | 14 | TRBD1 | TGTGCCAGTAGAAAAGGACAGGGCACGAACATTCAGTACTTC | CASRKGQGTNIQYF
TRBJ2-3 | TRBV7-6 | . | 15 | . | TGTGCCAGCAGCTTAAGCCCTCCACCCACAGATACGCAGTATTTT | CASSLSPPPTDTQYF
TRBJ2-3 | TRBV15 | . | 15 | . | TGTGCCACCAGCAGGTCCCTAACTAGCACAGATACGCAGTATTTT | CATSRSLTSTDTQYF
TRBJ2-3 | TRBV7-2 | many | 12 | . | TGTGCCAGCAGCTTAGCGTTAGATACGCAGTATTTT | CASSLALDTQYF
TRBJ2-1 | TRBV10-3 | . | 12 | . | TGTGCCATCAGTGAGGCGCGGAATGAGCAGTTCTTC | CAISEARNEQFF
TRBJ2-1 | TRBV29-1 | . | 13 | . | TGCAGCGCCCCGGGCCCCACCGGGGATGAGCAGTTCTTC | CSAPGPTGDEQFF
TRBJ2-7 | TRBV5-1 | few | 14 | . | TGCGCCAGCAGCCCAACTAACCCATCCTACGAGCAGTACTTC | CASSPTNPSYEQYF
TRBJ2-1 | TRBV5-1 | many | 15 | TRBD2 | TGCGCCAGCAGCTTGAGCGGGGCAGAATACAATGAGCAGTTCTTC | CASSLSGAEYNEQFF
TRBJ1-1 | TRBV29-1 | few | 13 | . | TGCAGCGCGCGGGGTCCGACGGGTACTGAAGCTTTCTTT | CSARGPTGTEAFF
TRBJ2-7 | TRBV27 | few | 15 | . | TGTGCCAGCAGTTCCGTCGGACGTAGCTCCTACGAGCAGTACTTC | CASSSVGRSSYEQYF
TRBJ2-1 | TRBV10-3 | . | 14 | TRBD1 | TGTGCCATCAGTGAGTCGAGGGACAGCAATGAGCAGTTCTTC | CAISESRDSNEQFF
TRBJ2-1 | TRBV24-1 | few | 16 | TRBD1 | TGTGCCACCAGTGACCCCGGGACAGGGGAGGGAAATGAGCAGTTCTTC | CATSDPGTGEGNEQFF
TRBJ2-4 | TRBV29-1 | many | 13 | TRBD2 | TGCAGCGTTGAAAGTGGGACTAGCGGTATTCAGTACTTC | CSVESGTSGIQYF
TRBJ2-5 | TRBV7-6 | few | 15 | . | TGTGCCAGCAGCTTATGGGGGGAGAGGGAAGAGACCCAGTACTTC | CASSLWGEREETQYF
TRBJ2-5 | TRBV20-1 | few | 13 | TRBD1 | TGCAGTGCTAGTCGACAGGGGGGAGAGACCCAGTACTTC | CSASRQGGETQYF
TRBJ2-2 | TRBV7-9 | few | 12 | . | TGTGCCAGCAGCGATACGACCGGGGAGCTGTTTTTT | CASSDTTGELFF
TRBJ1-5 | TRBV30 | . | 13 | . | TGTGCCTGGAGTTCAGGGTCCAATCAGCCCCAGCATTTT | CAWSSGSNQPQHF
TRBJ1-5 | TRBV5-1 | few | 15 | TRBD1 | TGCGCCAGCAGCTTGGAGGGGGGACAGACTCAGCCCCAGCATTTT | CASSLEGGQTQPQHF
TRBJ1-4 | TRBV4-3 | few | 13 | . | TGCGCCAGCAGCCAAGCTGGGGATGAAAAACTGTTTTTT | CASSQAGDEKLFF
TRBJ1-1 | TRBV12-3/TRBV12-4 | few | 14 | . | TGTGCCAGCAGGCGCGGACGGTCGAACACTGAAGCTTTCTTT | CASRRGRSNTEAFF
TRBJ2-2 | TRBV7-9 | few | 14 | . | TGTGCCAGCAGATCCATCTCAGGGGACGGGGAGCTGTTTTTT | CASRSISGDGELFF
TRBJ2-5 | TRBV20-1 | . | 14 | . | TGCAGTGCTCAACCCCCGGAACCTCAAGAGACCCAGTACTTC | CSAQPPEPQETQYF
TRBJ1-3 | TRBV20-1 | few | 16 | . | TGCAGTGCTAGATCTGGCAGTACCCTCTCTGGAAACACCATATATTTT | CSARSGSTLSGNTIYF
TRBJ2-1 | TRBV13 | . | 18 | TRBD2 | TGTGCCAGCAGCCCCGGAACTAGCGGGAAGAGCTCCTACAATGAGCAGTTCTTC | CASSPGTSGKSSYNEQFF
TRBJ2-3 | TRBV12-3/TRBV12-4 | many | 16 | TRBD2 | TGTGCCAGCAGCGGTCCCCTAGCGGGGTACACAGATACGCAGTATTTT | CASSGPLAGYTDTQYF
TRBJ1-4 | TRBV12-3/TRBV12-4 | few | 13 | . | TGTGCCAGCAGTCCCGACAGGTTTGGAAAACTGTTTTTT | CASSPDRFGKLFF
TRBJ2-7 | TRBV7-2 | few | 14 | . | TGTGCCAGCAGCTTAGAGGAGGGGGCCTACGAGCAGTACTTC | CASSLEEGAYEQYF
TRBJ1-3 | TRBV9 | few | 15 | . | TGTGCCAGCAGCCTTTCTGGTGTCTCTGGAAACACCATATATTTT | CASSLSGVSGNTIYF
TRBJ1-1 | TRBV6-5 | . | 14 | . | TGTGCCAGCAGTTACAAGGGGAGGGACACTGAAGCTTTCTTT | CASSYKGRDTEAFF
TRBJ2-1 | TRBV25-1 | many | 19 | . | TGTGCCAGCAGTGAATTATACAGGGTCCACTCAAGCTCCTACAATGAGCAGTTCTTC | CASSELYRVHSSSYNEQFF
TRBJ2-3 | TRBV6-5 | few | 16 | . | TGTGCCAGCAGTCCTCCAGGGGCCCTCAACACAGATACGCAGTATTTT | CASSPPGALNTDTQYF
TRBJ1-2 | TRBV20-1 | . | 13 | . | TGCAGTGCTAGAGAGGGAGGATTCTATGGCTACACCTTC | CSAREGGFYGYTF
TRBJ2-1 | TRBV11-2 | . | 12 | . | TGTGCCAGCAGCGCTAGTGCGATTGCGCAGTTCTTC | CASSASAIAQFF
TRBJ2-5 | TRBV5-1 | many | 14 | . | TGCGCCAGCAGCTTTGGTAGCTACGAGAAGACCCAGTACTTC | CASSFGSYEKTQYF
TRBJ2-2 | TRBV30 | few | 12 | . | TGTGCCTGGAGTTTAGCGTCCGGGGAGCTGTTTTTT | CAWSLASGELFF
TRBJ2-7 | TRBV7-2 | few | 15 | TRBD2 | TGTGCCAGCAGACGACTAGCGGGAGGGCCTTACGAGCAGTACTTC | CASRRLAGGPYEQYF
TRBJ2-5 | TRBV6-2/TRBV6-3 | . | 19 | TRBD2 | TGTGCCAGCATTCCCCTCCCGGAATTACTAGCGGGGGGGCAAGAGACCCAGTACTTC | CASIPLPELLAGGQETQYF
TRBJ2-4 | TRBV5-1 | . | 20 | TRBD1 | TGCGCCAGCAGCTTCGGAACAGGGGGAGCCCGGGGACTAGCCAAAAACATTCAGTACTTC | CASSFGTGGARGLAKNIQYF
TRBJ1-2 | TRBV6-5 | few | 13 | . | TGTGCCAGCAGTTCCGGGTCCAATCGAGGCTACACCTTC | CASSSGSNRGYTF
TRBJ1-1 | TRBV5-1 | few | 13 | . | TGCGCCAGCAGCAGGGGAGTGAACACTGAAGCTTTCTTT | CASSRGVNTEAFF
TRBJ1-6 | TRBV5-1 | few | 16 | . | TGCGCCAGTAGAAACCGTGCAAGCTCCTATAATTCACCCCTCCACTTT | CASRNRASSYNSPLHF
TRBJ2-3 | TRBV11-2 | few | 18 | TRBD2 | TGTGCCAGCAGCTCCCCCCGGGTAGCGGGAGGTGTAACAGATACGCAGTATTTT | CASSSPRVAGGVTDTQYF
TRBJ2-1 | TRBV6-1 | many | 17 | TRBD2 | TGTGCCAGCAGTGAGGTAGGGTGGCCTAGCGGGAGGAACGAGCAGTTCTTC | CASSEVGWPSGRNEQFF
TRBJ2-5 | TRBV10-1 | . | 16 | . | TGCGCCAGCAGAAATATACGGGTGTATCATGGCGGGACCCAGTACTTC | CASRNIRVYHGGTQYF
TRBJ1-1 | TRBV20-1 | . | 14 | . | TGCAGTGCGTTACGACAGGAGTGGAACACTGAAGCTTTCTTT | CSALRQEWNTEAFF
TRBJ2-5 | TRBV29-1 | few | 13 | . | TGCAGCGTTGATTCGGACGGCACAGGAACCCAGTACTTC | CSVDSDGTGTQYF
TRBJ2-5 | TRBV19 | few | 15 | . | TGTGCCAGTAGCCCCCGGGGAAGGGAACAAGAGACCCAGTACTTC | CASSPRGREQETQYF
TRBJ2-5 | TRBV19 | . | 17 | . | TGTGCCAGTAGTATTCGGACGGGCCTTAGCCGCCAAGAGACCCAGTACTTC | CASSIRTGLSRQETQYF
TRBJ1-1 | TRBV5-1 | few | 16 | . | TGCGCCAGCAGCTTGCTCCCGGTTTCAGGAGGGACTGAAGCTTTCTTT | CASSLLPVSGGTEAFF
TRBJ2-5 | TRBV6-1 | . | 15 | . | TGTGCCAGCAGTGAGGGCGTCGAGAGTCAAGAGACCCAGTACTTC | CASSEGVESQETQYF